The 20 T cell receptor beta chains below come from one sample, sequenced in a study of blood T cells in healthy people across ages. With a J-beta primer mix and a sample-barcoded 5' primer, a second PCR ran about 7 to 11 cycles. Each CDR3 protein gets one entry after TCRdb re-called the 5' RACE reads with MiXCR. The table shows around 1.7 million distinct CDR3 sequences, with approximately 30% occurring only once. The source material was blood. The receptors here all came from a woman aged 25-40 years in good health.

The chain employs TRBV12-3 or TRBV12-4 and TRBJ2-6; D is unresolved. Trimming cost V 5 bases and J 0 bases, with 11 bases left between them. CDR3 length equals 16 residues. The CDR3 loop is CASSPPSGSGANVLTF. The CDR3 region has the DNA TGTGCCAGCAGTCCCCCCTCCGGCTCTGGGGCCAACGTCCTGACTTTC.

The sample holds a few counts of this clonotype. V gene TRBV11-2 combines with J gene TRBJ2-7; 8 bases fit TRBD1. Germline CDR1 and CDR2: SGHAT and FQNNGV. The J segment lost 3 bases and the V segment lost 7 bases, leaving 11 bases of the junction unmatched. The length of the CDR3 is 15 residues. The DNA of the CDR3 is TGTGCCAGCACCGGACTGGGGACAGGAGTCTACGAGCAGTACTTC. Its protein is CASTGLGTGVYEQYF.

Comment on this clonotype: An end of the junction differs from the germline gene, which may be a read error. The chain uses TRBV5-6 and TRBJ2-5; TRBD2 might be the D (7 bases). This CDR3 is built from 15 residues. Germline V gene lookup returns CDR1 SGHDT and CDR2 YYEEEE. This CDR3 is CASGLAAGAFEEQYF. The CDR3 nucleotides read TGTGCCAGCGGCTTGGCCGCGGGGGCATTCGAGGAGCAGTACTTC.

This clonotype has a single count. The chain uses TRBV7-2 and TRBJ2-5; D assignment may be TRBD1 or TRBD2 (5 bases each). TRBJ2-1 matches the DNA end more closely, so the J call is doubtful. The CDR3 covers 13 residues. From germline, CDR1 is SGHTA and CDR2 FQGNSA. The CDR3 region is CAATRGAQETQFF. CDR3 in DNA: TGTGCGGCCACCCGAGGGGCGCAAGAGACCCAGTTCTTC.

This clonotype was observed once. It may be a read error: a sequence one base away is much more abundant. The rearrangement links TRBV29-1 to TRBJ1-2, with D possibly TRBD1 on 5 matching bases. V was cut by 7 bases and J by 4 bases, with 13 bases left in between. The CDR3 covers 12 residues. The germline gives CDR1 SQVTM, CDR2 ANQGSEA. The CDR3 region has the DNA TGCAGCGGGGGGTGGGACCGCTATGGCTACACCTTC. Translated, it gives CSGGWDRYGYTF.

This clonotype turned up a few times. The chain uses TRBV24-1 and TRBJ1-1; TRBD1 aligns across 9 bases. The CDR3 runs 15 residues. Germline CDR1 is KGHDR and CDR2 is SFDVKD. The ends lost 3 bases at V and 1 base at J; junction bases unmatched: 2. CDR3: CATSDAGQGNTEAFF. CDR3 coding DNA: TGTGCCACCAGTGATGCGGGACAGGGGAACACTGAAGCTTTCTTT.

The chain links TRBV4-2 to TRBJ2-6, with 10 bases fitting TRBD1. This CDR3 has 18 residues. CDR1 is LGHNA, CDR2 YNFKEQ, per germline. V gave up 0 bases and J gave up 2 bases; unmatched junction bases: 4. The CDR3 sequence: CASSQDRDRGAGANVLTF. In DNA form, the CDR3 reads TGTGCCAGCAGCCAAGATCGGGACAGGGGCGCTGGGGCCAACGTCCTGACTTTC.

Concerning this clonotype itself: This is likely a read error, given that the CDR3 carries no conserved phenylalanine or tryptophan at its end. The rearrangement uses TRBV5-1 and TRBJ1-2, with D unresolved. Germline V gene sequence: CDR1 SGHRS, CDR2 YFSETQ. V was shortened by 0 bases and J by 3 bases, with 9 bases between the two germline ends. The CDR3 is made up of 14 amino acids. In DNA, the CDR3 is TGCGCCAGCAGCTTGGTTCGGGCAGACTATGGCTACACCTAC. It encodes CASSLVRADYGYTY.

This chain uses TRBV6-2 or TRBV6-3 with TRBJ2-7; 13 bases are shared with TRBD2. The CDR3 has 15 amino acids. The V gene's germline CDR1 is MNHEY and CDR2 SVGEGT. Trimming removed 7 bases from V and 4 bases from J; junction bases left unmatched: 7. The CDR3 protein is CASTQGTSGTYEQYF. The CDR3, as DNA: TGTGCCAGCACCCAGGGGACTAGCGGGACATACGAGCAGTACTTC.

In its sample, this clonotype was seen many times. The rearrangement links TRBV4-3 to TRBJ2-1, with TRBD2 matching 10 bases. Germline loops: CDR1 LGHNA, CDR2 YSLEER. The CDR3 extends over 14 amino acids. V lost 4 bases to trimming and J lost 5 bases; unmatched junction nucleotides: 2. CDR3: CASSPSGGDNEQFF. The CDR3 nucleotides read TGCGCCAGCAGCCCAAGCGGGGGGGACAATGAGCAGTTCTTC.

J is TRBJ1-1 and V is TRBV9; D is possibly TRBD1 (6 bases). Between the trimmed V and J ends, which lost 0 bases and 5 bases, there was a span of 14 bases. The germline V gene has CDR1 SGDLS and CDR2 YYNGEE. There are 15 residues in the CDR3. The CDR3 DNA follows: TGTGCCAGCAGCGTAGCCGTAGGGGGAAGGACTGAAGCTTTCTTT. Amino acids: CASSVAVGGRTEAFF.

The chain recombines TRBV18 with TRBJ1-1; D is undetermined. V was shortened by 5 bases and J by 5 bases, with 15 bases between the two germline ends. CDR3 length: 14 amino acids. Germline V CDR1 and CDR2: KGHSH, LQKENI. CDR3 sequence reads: CASSFVAVLTEAFF. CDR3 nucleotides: TGTGCCAGCTCATTTGTGGCAGTACTTACTGAAGCTTTCTTT.

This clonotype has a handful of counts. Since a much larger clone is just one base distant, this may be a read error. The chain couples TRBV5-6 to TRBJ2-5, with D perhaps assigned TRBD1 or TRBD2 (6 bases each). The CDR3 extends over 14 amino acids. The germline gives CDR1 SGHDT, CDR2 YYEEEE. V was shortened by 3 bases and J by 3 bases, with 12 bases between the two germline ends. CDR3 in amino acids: CASSWGAYEETQYF. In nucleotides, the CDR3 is TGTGCCAGCAGCTGGGGGGCTTACGAAGAGACCCAGTACTTC.

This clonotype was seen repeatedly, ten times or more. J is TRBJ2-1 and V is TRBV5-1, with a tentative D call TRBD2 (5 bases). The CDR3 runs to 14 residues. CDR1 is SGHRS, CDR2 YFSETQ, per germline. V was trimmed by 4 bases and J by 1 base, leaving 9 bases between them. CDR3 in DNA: TGCGCCAGCAGCAGAGCGGAGTCCTACAATGAGCAGTTCTTC. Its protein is CASSRAESYNEQFF.

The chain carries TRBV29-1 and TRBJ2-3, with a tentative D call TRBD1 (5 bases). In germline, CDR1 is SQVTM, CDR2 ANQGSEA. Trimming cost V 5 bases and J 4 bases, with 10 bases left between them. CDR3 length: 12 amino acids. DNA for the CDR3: TGCAGCGTTATCCAGGGTTCAGATACGCAGTATTTT. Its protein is CSVIQGSDTQYF.

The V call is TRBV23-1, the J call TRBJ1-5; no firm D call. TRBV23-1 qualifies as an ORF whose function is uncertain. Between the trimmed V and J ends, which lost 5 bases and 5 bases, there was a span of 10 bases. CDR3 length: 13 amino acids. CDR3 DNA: TGCGCCAGCAGTGAACAGATAGATCAGCCCCAGCATTTT. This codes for CASSEQIDQPQHF.

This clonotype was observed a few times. For the CDR3, the DNA is TGCAGTGCCCCTAACCAGAGCTCCTACGAGCAGTACTTC. Translated: CSAPNQSSYEQYF. The chain couples TRBV20-1 to TRBJ2-7; D uncertain. V was shortened by 6 bases and J by 0 bases, with 12 bases between the two germline ends. CDR3 length: 13 amino acids. Germline CDR1 reads DFQATT; CDR2 reads SNEGSKA (reference sequence).

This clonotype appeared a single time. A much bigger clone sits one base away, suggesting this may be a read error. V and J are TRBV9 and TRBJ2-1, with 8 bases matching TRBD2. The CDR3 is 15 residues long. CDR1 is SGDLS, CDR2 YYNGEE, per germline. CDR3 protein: CASSASGGSYSEQFF. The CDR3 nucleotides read TGTGCCAGCAGCGCAAGCGGGGGCTCCTACAGTGAGCAGTTCTTC.

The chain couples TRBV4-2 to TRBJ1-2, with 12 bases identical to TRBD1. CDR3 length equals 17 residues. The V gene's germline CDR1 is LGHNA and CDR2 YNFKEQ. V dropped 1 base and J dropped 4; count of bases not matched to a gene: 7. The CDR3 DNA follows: TGTGCCAGCAGCCAAGGGGACAGGGGGCGCTGGGGCTATGGCTACACCTTC. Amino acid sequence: CASSQGDRGRWGYGYTF.

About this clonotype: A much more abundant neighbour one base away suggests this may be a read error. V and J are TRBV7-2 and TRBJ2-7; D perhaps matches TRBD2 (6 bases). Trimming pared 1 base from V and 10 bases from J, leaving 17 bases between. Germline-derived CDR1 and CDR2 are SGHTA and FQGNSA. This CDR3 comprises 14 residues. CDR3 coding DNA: TGTGCCAGCAGCTTAGGCGGGATTCGAGAGCCCCAGTACTTC. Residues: CASSLGGIREPQYF.